Listed here are 21 T cell receptor beta chains from one sample, sequenced in a study of blood T cell repertoires in COVID-19. Sequencing used immunoSEQ multiplex PCR; TCRdb keeps in-frame clones, though not all of them. The sample contains roughly 300,000 clones, about 87% of which appear only once. The specimen sequenced was PBMCs or T cells enriched from blood (not recorded which). The source of these receptors is a woman aged 25 to 39 who had recovered from COVID-19.

This sequence joins TRBV5-4 and TRBJ1-4, with TRBD1 as a possible D gene (6 bases). Germline V gene sequence: CDR1 SGHNT, CDR2 YYREEE (reference sequence). Trimming left V 4 bases short and J 2 bases short, with 12 bases between. The CDR3 extends over 15 amino acids. CDR3 loop: CASSARGPTNEKLFF. Here the CDR3 DNA reads TGTGCCAGCAGCGCCAGGGGTCCCACTAATGAAAAACTGTTTTTT.

The chain uses TRBV6-5 and TRBJ1-1; D may be TRBD1 (6 bases). Trimming stripped 11 bases from V and 4 bases from J, with 20 bases between. The CDR3 has 14 amino acids. Germline V CDR1 and CDR2: MNHEY, SVGAGI. CDR3 bases: TGTGCCGCGCAAGCCACAGGGCCCAGCACTGAAGCTTTCTTT. Translated, it gives CAAQATGPSTEAFF.

The chain combines TRBV2 with TRBJ1-5; 7 nucleotides agree with TRBD1. Germline V gives CDR1 SNHLY, CDR2 FYNNEI. The V segment lost 5 bases and the J segment 0 bases; nucleotides outside the gene matches: 7. This CDR3 is 16 amino acids long. Here the CDR3 DNA reads TGTGCCAGCAGTCGCAACAGGGGATATAGCAATCAGCCCCAGCATTTT. Its translation: CASSRNRGYSNQPQHF.

The chain employs TRBV5-4 and TRBJ2-5; the match to TRBD2 covers 9 bases. Trimming took 0 bases from V and 7 from J; bases not matched to a gene: 13. The CDR3 has 17 residues. CDR1 is SGHNT, CDR2 YYREEE, per germline (reference sequence). The CDR3 reads CASSLADGAGGRGTQYF. The DNA for the CDR3 is TGTGCCAGCAGCTTGGCCGATGGCGCGGGGGGGCGCGGGACCCAGTACTTC.

The V and J genes are TRBV27 and TRBJ1-2; D possibly corresponds to TRBD1 (6 bases). The CDR3 sequence is 17 residues long. The V and J ends lost 3 bases and 4 bases respectively, with 21 bases between them. Germline V gives CDR1 MNHEY, CDR2 SMNVEV (reference sequence). The CDR3 is CASSLLFGGAPGYGYTF. CDR3 nucleotide sequence: TGTGCCAGCAGTTTGCTCTTTGGGGGGGCGCCCGGCTATGGCTACACCTTC.

The chain uses TRBV30 and TRBJ1-2; 10 bases are a match to TRBD1. Germline V gene data show CDR1 as GTSNPN and CDR2 as SVGIG (reference sequence). V was pared by 0 bases and J by 9 bases, with 10 bases of the junction left unmatched. This CDR3 is built from 15 residues. The CDR3 DNA reads as TGTGCCTGGAGTGTACCTGGGACAGGGGAGACACGCTACACCTTC. Translation gives CAWSVPGTGETRYTF.

The genes are TRBV18 and TRBJ1-2; D is possibly TRBD1 (5 bases). The CDR3 covers 12 residues. Trimming left V 2 bases short and J 13 bases short, with 14 bases between. The germline V gene has CDR1 KGHSH and CDR2 LQKENI. The CDR3 DNA sequence: TGTGCCAGCTCACCAGTGGCCCGGACACTCACCTTC. Translating it yields CASSPVARTLTF.

The chain recombines TRBV28 with TRBJ1-2; 12 bases line up with TRBD1. The J segment lost 8 bases and the V segment lost 1 base, leaving 2 bases of the junction unmatched. This CDR3 region has 14 residues. The germline V gene has CDR1 MDHEN and CDR2 SYDVKM. The CDR3: CASSLSGTGGGYTF. As DNA, the CDR3 is TGTGCCAGCAGTTTATCCGGGACAGGGGGCGGCTACACCTTC.

About this clone itself: The sample has other DNA sequences that encode this CDR3 too. The genes are TRBV7-2 and TRBJ2-3, with 9 bases identical to TRBD2. Germline lookup yields CDR1 SGHTA and CDR2 FQGNSA. V shed 4 bases, J shed 4 bases, and the junction held 3 bases outside the gene matches. The CDR3 contains 14 residues. The CDR3 DNA sequence: TGTGCCAGCAGCTCGGGACTAGCAGCAGATACGCAGTATTTT. The encoded protein is CASSSGLAADTQYF.

V usage is TRBV12-3 or TRBV12-4 and J usage is TRBJ2-2; D gene unclear. Trimming removed 3 bases from V and 6 bases from J, with 5 bases in between. The CDR3 consists of 12 residues. Here the CDR3 DNA reads TGTGCCAGCAGTTTGTATTCCGGGGAGCTGTTTTTT. Amino acid sequence: CASSLYSGELFF.

V is TRBV4-1 and J is TRBJ2-3; the match to TRBD2 covers 7 bases. CDR3 length: 16 residues. J gave up 6 bases and V 4 bases, and 13 bases lay outside the gene matches. Per the germline V gene, CDR1 is MGHRA and CDR2 is YSYEKL. DNA of the CDR3: TGCGCCAGCAGCCGAGAAGTCCCAGCGGGGAGGGATACGCAGTATTTT. This translates into CASSREVPAGRDTQYF.

The chain recombines TRBV4-3 with TRBJ1-1; perhaps TRBD1 as D (5 bases). The CDR3 contains 15 residues. Germline values: CDR1 LGHNA, CDR2 YSLEER. The V end was cut by 4 bases, the J end by 5 bases, with 17 bases between. The CDR3 DNA reads TGCGCCAGCAGCCCGGGCGGGACCAAGGGGACTGAAGCTTTCTTT. Its translation: CASSPGGTKGTEAFF.

The chain carries TRBV4-1 and TRBJ2-1; possible D gene TRBD2, 6 bases. V lost 3 bases to trimming and J lost 0 bases, with 12 bases between them. Germline lookup yields CDR1 MGHRA and CDR2 YSYEKL. This CDR3 region has 16 residues. The CDR3 DNA follows: TGCGCCAGCAGCCAGGGGAGGCTAAGCTCCTACAATGAGCAGTTCTTC. Translation gives CASSQGRLSSYNEQFF.

The V call is TRBV6-2 or TRBV6-3, the J call TRBJ2-7, with TRBD1 as a possible D gene (5 bases). V was clipped by 5 bases and J by 1 base, with 18 bases between them. Germline V lookup: CDR1 MNHEY, CDR2 SVGEGT. The CDR3 is 16 amino acids. This CDR3 is CASSQRRARTSYEQYF. The CDR3 DNA is TGTGCCAGCAGTCAACGTCGGGCCAGGACATCCTACGAGCAGTACTTC.

Written as DNA, the CDR3 is TGTGCCTCGCACAGGGGAACTGGGGCCAACGTCCTGACTTTC. Residues: CASHRGTGANVLTF. This chain joins TRBV2 and TRBJ2-6; 7 nucleotides agree with TRBD1. Trimming at V came to 11 bases and at J to 2 bases, leaving 6 bases not matched to a gene. CDR1 is SNHLY, CDR2 FYNNEI, per germline. The CDR3 is 14 amino acids.

The rearrangement uses TRBV6-5 and TRBJ1-5, with 10 positions matching TRBD1. V gave up 6 bases and J gave up 4 bases; unmatched junction bases: 6. This CDR3 has 15 residues. Germline-derived CDR1 and CDR2 are MNHEY and SVGAGI. CDR3 coding DNA: TGTGCCAGCAGCTCCGGGACAGGGGTAAATCAGCCCCAGCATTTT. It specifies CASSSGTGVNQPQHF.

V gene TRBV27 combines with J gene TRBJ1-2, with D possibly matching TRBD1 (5 bases). V was pared by 7 bases and J by 4 bases, with 19 bases between. The CDR3 is 15 residues long. Germline-derived CDR1 and CDR2 are MNHEY and SMNVEV (reference sequence). As DNA, the CDR3 is TGTGCCAGCACTCCTTTGGGGGGAGGGGTCTATGGCTACACCTTC. It specifies CASTPLGGGVYGYTF.

This chain joins TRBV29-1 and TRBJ2-5, with 8 bases identical to TRBD2. Unmatched junction bases numbered 4, after V lost 4 bases and J lost 0 bases. From germline, CDR1 is SQVTM and CDR2 ANQGSEA. The CDR3 sequence is 14 residues long. CDR3 sequence (DNA): TGCAGCGTTGTATTAGCGGGGTACCAAGAGACCCAGTACTTC. Protein product: CSVVLAGYQETQYF.

The V and J genes are TRBV6-2 or TRBV6-3 and TRBJ1-1, with 10 bases that match TRBD1. The CDR3 is made up of 16 amino acids. After removal of 0 bases from V and 4 bases from J, the junction contained 5 bases not matched to a gene. The germline V gene has CDR1 MNHEY and CDR2 SVGEGT. CDR3 in amino acids: CASSYSIDRGPTEAFF. The CDR3 bases are TGTGCCAGCAGTTACTCGATAGACAGGGGGCCCACTGAAGCTTTCTTT.

Written as DNA, the CDR3 is TGTGCCAGCAGTGTACCAACAGGGGCGGGAGGCTACACCTTC. Its protein is CASSVPTGAGGYTF. This chain uses TRBV6-1 with TRBJ1-2; 7 bases match TRBD1. This CDR3 contains 14 residues. J gave up 8 bases and V 4 bases, and 10 bases lay outside the gene matches. Per the germline V gene, CDR1 is MNHNS and CDR2 is SASEGT.

This clone was counted only a few times. The chain links TRBV6-4 to TRBJ1-2; no reliable D call. V was shortened by 3 bases and J by 4 bases, with 18 bases between the two germline ends. This CDR3 spans 16 amino acids. Germline V gene data show CDR1 as MRHNA and CDR2 as SNTAGT. The CDR3 is CASSDVHQAFIYGYTF. The CDR3 coding sequence is TGTGCCAGCAGTGATGTCCACCAAGCCTTTATCTATGGCTACACCTTC.